Listed below are T cell receptor beta chains from one sample, sequenced in a study of blood T cells in healthy people across ages. Using its own MiXCR run on the 5' RACE reads, TCRdb lists one record per CDR3 protein. The table shows more than 650,000 distinct CDR3 sequences, with about 53% occurring only once. The sequencing input was blood. These TCRs come from a man aged 80 or over in good health. The CDR3 runs from the conserved cysteine through the conserved F or W. D genes are given only for firm matches. Where a row states a size, it is once, few, many or the class of an expanded clone; other rows omit it.

D	V	J	size	DNA	CDR3
-	TRBV4-1	TRBJ2-5	-	TGCGCCAGCAGCCAAGAGAGGAATGAGCAGTACTTC	CASSQERNEQYF
TRBD1	TRBV2	TRBJ1-2	-	TGTGCCAGCACTTCGACAGGGGGCGGCTATGGCTACACCTTC	CASTSTGGGYGYTF
-	TRBV7-2	TRBJ2-1	-	TGTGCCACCAAGGGGGCGCGACTAGCCGCGCCCAATGAGCAGTTCTTC	CATKGARLAAPNEQFF
-	TRBV9	TRBJ1-2	many	TGTGCCAGCAGTGTGGGCTATGGCTACACCTTC	CASSVGYGYTF
-	TRBV15	TRBJ2-1	few	TGTGCCACCAGCAGAGACGTTTACAATGAGCAGTTCTTC	CATSRDVYNEQFF
-	TRBV7-2	TRBJ2-1	-	TGTGCCAGCAGCTTAGTTTGGGCAGCCAATGAGCAGTTCTTC	CASSLVWAANEQFF
-	TRBV25-1	TRBJ1-5	few	TGTGCCAGCAGTGACAAAGGGGCCCGCGGGCAGCCCCAGCATTTT	CASSDKGARGQPQHF
-	TRBV12-3/TRBV12-4	TRBJ1-2	-	TGTGCCAGCAGTTTAACGGGACAAGCTAACTATGGCTACACCTTC	CASSLTGQANYGYTF
TRBD1	TRBV6-5	TRBJ2-3	many	TGTGCCAGCAGCGCCGATGGGACAGGGCAGTATTTT	CASSADGTGQYF
TRBD2	TRBV7-2	TRBJ2-1	few	TGTGCCAGCAGCCTTACCGGGACTAGTTCCCATGAGCAGTTCTTC	CASSLTGTSSHEQFF
-	TRBV5-1	TRBJ1-2	many	TGCGCCAGCAGCTCCTACCCGACGGACAACTATGGCTACACCTTC	CASSSYPTDNYGYTF
-	TRBV5-1	TRBJ2-1	few	TGCGCCAGCAGCTTGGTACGGGCCTTGCGGGACAATGAGCAGTTCTTC	CASSLVRALRDNEQFF
-	TRBV2	TRBJ1-2	-	TGTGCCAGCAGTGAAATTAAGGGCTACACCTTC	CASSEIKGYTF
-	TRBV4-1	TRBJ2-7	-	TGCGCCAGCAGCCAACCCCAACAGGGTCGGTACGAGCAGTACTTC	CASSQPQQGRYEQYF
-	TRBV18	TRBJ2-3	-	TGTGCCAGCTCACCACCGGGAAGAGACCCCACAGATACGCAGTATTTT	CASSPPGRDPTDTQYF
-	TRBV3-1	TRBJ2-3	-	TGTGCCAGCAGCCAAGACGGGTTAGCCCTCGCGTATTTT	CASSQDGLALAYF
TRBD2	TRBV27	TRBJ2-6	-	TGTGCCAGCAGTGCGGGACTAGCGGGAGCGACTACTAGGGCCAACGTCCTGACTTTC	CASSAGLAGATTRANVLTF
-	TRBV7-9	TRBJ1-3	-	TGTGCCAGCAGCTCGGACAGCTCTGGAAACACCATATATTTT	CASSSDSSGNTIYF
TRBD1	TRBV3-1	TRBJ2-7	many	TGTGCCAGCAGCCACGGACAGGGCTACGAGCAGTACTTC	CASSHGQGYEQYF
-	TRBV3-1	TRBJ2-7	-	TGTGCCAGCAGCCAAGTTCAGTTCTCCGAGCAGTACTTC	CASSQVQFSEQYF
-	TRBV20-1	TRBJ2-7	-	TGCAGTGCTAGAGTAGACCCCAGCTCCTACGAGCAGTACTTC	CSARVDPSSYEQYF
-	TRBV7-2	TRBJ2-5	-	TGTGCCTCTGGGCAGCGGCCGATGGGGGAGCAGTACTTC	CASGQRPMGEQYF
-	TRBV2	TRBJ2-1	few	TGTGCCAGCGGGACGGGCCCCTACAATGAGCAGTTCTTC	CASGTGPYNEQFF
TRBD1	TRBV27	TRBJ1-5	-	TGTGCCAGCAGTTTAAGGGACAGGGGTCCGAGCAATCAGCCCCAGCATTTT	CASSLRDRGPSNQPQHF
TRBD2	TRBV20-1	TRBJ2-3	-	TGCAGTGCTACACGACTAGCGGGAGGGCCCGGCACAGATACGCAGTATTTT	CSATRLAGGPGTDTQYF
TRBD1	TRBV6-5	TRBJ1-2	-	TGTGCCAGCAGTCAACCCGGGACAGGGGGAGGAGGCTACACCTTC	CASSQPGTGGGGYTF
TRBD2	TRBV29-1	TRBJ2-1	few	TGCAGCGTTAGAGGGCGAAGCGGGAGCTTGCAGTTCTTC	CSVRGRSGSLQFF
TRBD2	TRBV12-3/TRBV12-4	TRBJ2-3	once	TGTGCCAGCAGTTTAGCTGGCGGGAGGGCCAGGAGATACGCGTATTTT	CASSLAGGRARRYAYF
-	TRBV5-1	TRBJ2-7	few	TGCGCCAGCAGCACCAACCACGGGTCCTACGAGCAGTACTTC	CASSTNHGSYEQYF
TRBD2	TRBV20-1	TRBJ2-7	-	TGCAGTGCTGCCAAGACTAGCGGGAGCCCTCTCGAGCAGTACTTC	CSAAKTSGSPLEQYF
-	TRBV20-1	TRBJ1-5	-	TGCAGTGCCCTTATCCAGGGGAATCAGCCCCAGCATTTT	CSALIQGNQPQHF
TRBD2	TRBV5-1	TRBJ2-2	-	TGCGCCAGCAGCTCTGTCGCCGGGACTAGCGGGAGTCTCGGGGAGCTGTTTTTT	CASSSVAGTSGSLGELFF
TRBD2	TRBV20-1	TRBJ2-7	few	TGCAGTGCTGGGGGGAGCGGGAGTATAAATGGTGAGCAGTACTTC	CSAGGSGSINGEQYF
-	TRBV9	TRBJ1-5	-	TGTGCCAGCAGCGTAGGAGACATTAGCAATCAGCCCCAGCATTTT	CASSVGDISNQPQHF
-	TRBV29-1	TRBJ2-7	few	TGCAGCGTGGTTGCTCTCTACGAGCAGTACTTC	CSVVALYEQYF
TRBD2	TRBV10-3	TRBJ2-1	few	TGTGCCATCAGTCTCTCCTCTAGCGGGGGGACACATGAGCAGTTCTTC	CAISLSSSGGTHEQFF
TRBD2	TRBV20-1	TRBJ2-7	-	TGCAGTGCTAGCCACGGGAGGGGGTACGAGCAGTACTTC	CSASHGRGYEQYF
-	TRBV27	TRBJ2-2	-	TGTGCCAGCAAGACCGGGACTCTGAACACCGGGGAGCTGTTTTTT	CASKTGTLNTGELFF
TRBD1	TRBV10-3	TRBJ1-2	-	TGTGCCATCAGTCCGGGACAGTTCACTAACTATGGCTACACCTTC	CAISPGQFTNYGYTF
TRBD2	TRBV6-5	TRBJ2-5	once	TGTGCCAGCAGTTACTCGACAGCGGGAGGTGAAGAGACCCAGTACTTC	CASSYSTAGGEETQYF
-	TRBV29-1	TRBJ2-1	many	TGCAGCGTTGCCGGGGGCTACAATGAGCAGTTCTTC	CSVAGGYNEQFF
TRBD1	TRBV6-5	TRBJ2-5	-	TGTGCCAGCAGTTACCCGGACAGGGGGCGATTGGCCCAGTACTTC	CASSYPDRGRLAQYF
-	TRBV5-5	TRBJ2-4	-	TGTGCCAGCAGCTTGCGCTTAGGGGCCGCCAAAAACATTCAGTACTTC	CASSLRLGAAKNIQYF
TRBD2	TRBV12-3/TRBV12-4	TRBJ2-1	-	TGTGCCAGCAGTTTTCTAGCGGGAGGGACGAATGAGCAGTTCTTC	CASSFLAGGTNEQFF
TRBD1	TRBV5-1	TRBJ2-5	-	TGCGCCAGCAGCTGGCCGACAGGGTCGGACCAGTACTTC	CASSWPTGSDQYF
-	TRBV5-1	TRBJ1-1	-	TGCGCCAGCAGCTTGGGGTCAGCAAAGGACACTGAAGCTTTCTTT	CASSLGSAKDTEAFF
-	TRBV20-1	TRBJ2-7	few	TGCAGTGCTGCGACACCGCAAACCTACGAGCAGTACTTC	CSAATPQTYEQYF
-	TRBV29-1	TRBJ2-1	-	TGCAGCGTCCGCGGGCTAAGGGATGAGCAGTTCTTC	CSVRGLRDEQFF